This T cell receptor beta chain was identified during a study of post-analysis software for immune sequencing data. Whole-study results and caveats: Controls had lower frequencies than patients of roughly five TRBV segments, which included TRBV5-6, TRBV5-1 and TRBV20-1.

This clonotype was counted a few times. Its target is unknown. Presence of unique molecular identifiers characterized the TCR beta cDNA libraries. TCRdb re-derived calls from the PCR reads in MiXCR, one entry per CDR3 protein. The data hold roughly 800,000 distinct CDR3 sequences, with around 45% observed a single time. Germline CDR1 is MNHNS and CDR2 is SASEGT. This CDR3 is built from 14 residues. Trimming left V 5 bases short and J 4 bases short, with 15 bases between. V is TRBV6-1 and J is TRBJ2-7; D ambiguous. This TCR derives from a girl between 10 and 17 years old with multiple sclerosis. Sequenced: blood. The DNA for the CDR3 is TGTGCCAGCAGTCCCCCAGCAGGCCGTTACGAGCAGTACTTC. This translates into CASSPPAGRYEQYF.